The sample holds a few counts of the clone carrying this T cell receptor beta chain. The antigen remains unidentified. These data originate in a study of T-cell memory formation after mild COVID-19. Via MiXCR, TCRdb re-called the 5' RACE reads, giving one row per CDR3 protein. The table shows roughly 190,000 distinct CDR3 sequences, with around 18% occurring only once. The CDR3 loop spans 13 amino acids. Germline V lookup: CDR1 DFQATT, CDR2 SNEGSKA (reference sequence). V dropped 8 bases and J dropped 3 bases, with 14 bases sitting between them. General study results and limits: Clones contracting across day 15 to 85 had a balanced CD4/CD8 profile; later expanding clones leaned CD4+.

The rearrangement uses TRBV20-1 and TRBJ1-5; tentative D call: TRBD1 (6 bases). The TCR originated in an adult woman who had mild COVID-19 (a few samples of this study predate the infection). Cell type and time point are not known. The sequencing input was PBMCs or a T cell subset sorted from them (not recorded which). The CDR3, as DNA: TGCAGTTCGCTAGGGGGGGACAATCAGCCCCAGCATTTT. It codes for CSSLGGDNQPQHF.